The 32 T cell receptor beta chains given below trace back to one sample, sequenced in a study of technical replicates of blood from several donors. The repertoire was sequenced with immunoSEQ multiplex PCR; TCRdb's copy has only in-frame clones and lacks some. The sample holds more than 70,000 clones, about 96% seen once. Sequenced input: T cells isolated from PBMCs. These receptors originate from a human donor in good health.

The chain carries TRBV2 and TRBJ2-3, with unresolved D. Per germline, CDR1 SNHLY and CDR2 FYNNEI. The CDR3 extends over 17 amino acids. Trimming shortened V by 7 bases and J by 3 bases, and 23 bases separated the two germline ends. DNA of the CDR3: TGTGCCAGCAAGCCATCTGCGGCCCGTGATGGGACAGATACGCAGTATTTT. Its translation: CASKPSAARDGTDTQYF.

This chain uses TRBV25-1 with TRBJ2-3; perhaps TRBD1 as D (6 bases). This CDR3 comprises 16 residues. V lost 7 bases to trimming and J lost 6 bases, with 23 bases between them. CDR1 is MGHDK and CDR2 is SYGVNS in the germline V gene. The CDR3 loop is CASTSDIRSQGDTQYF. CDR3 DNA sequence: TGTGCCAGCACCTCAGACATCAGGTCGCAGGGGGATACGCAGTATTTT.

The chain has TRBV4-2 and TRBJ1-3; D may be TRBD1 (5 bases). Germline V gene data show CDR1 as LGHNA and CDR2 as YNFKEQ. Trimming removed 0 bases at V and 8 bases at J, with 14 bases between. The CDR3 has 15 residues. DNA of the CDR3: TGTGCCAGCAGCCAAGATGAGGGTGCGGGGGACACCATATATTTT. It is translated as CASSQDEGAGDTIYF.

The V and J genes are TRBV6-5 and TRBJ2-7; 10 bases align to TRBD2. V shed 0 bases, J shed 3 bases, and the junction held 5 bases outside the gene matches. The CDR3 loop spans 16 amino acids. CDR1 is MNHEY, CDR2 SVGAGI, per germline. This CDR3 is CASSYSVLAGSYEQYF. The CDR3 DNA reads as TGTGCCAGCAGTTACTCAGTACTAGCGGGAAGCTACGAGCAGTACTTC.

The J gene is TRBJ2-3, the V gene TRBV6-4, with 8 bases that match TRBD1. Germline trimming cut 3 bases from V and 5 bases from J; bases unmatched to any gene: 4. Germline V CDR1 and CDR2: MRHNA, SNTAGT. The CDR3 covers 14 residues. Here the CDR3 DNA reads TGTGCCAGCAGTGAGGGACAGGCTGAAGATACGCAGTATTTT. Amino acid sequence: CASSEGQAEDTQYF.

The J gene is TRBJ2-3, the V gene TRBV25-1; 13 bases map to TRBD2. This CDR3 spans 15 amino acids. V dropped 3 bases and J dropped 6; count of bases not matched to a gene: 3. CDR1 is MGHDK, CDR2 SYGVNS, per germline. The chain's CDR3 is CASSDKTSGRDTQYF. The CDR3 DNA reads as TGTGCCAGCAGTGACAAGACTAGCGGGAGGGATACGCAGTATTTT.

The chain recombines TRBV7-9 with TRBJ1-5, with 7 bases matching TRBD1. J gave up 0 bases and V 4 bases, and 15 bases lay outside the gene matches. The CDR3 spans 19 residues. Germline CDR1 SEHNR, CDR2 FQNEAQ (reference sequence). CDR3 DNA sequence: TGTGCCAGCAGCTCGCAAAAGGGGGCAGCAATTTATAGCAATCAGCCCCAGCATTTT. It translates to CASSSQKGAAIYSNQPQHF.

The V gene is TRBV6-1, the J gene TRBJ2-2; D unclear. This CDR3 is 12 amino acids long. Germline-derived CDR1 and CDR2 are MNHNS and SASEGT. Between the trimmed V and J ends, which lost 3 bases and 3 bases, there was a span of 2 bases. The CDR3 DNA is TGTGCCAGCAGTGACTACACCGGGGAGCTGTTTTTT. This translates into CASSDYTGELFF.

The CDR3 coding sequence is TGCAGCGTGTCAGGGGGTAGCAATCAGCCCCAGCATTTT. Protein sequence: CSVSGGSNQPQHF. The rearrangement links TRBV29-1 to TRBJ1-5; 7 bases fit TRBD1. Trimming at V came to 6 bases and at J to 0 bases, leaving 2 bases not matched to a gene. This CDR3 has 13 amino acids. Germline V gives CDR1 SQVTM, CDR2 ANQGSEA.

The chain is built from TRBV29-1 and TRBJ2-7, with TRBD1 as a possible D gene (6 bases). Trimming removed 7 bases from V and 3 bases from J, with 16 bases in between. The CDR3 is made up of 13 amino acids. CDR1 SQVTM and CDR2 ANQGSEA come from the germline V gene. CDR3 bases: TGCAGCGCTGGTCTGGACAGCGGCTACGAGCAGTACTTC. Encoded protein: CSAGLDSGYEQYF.

The chain combines TRBV28 with TRBJ1-1; D gene unclear. Germline CDR1 is MDHEN and CDR2 is SYDVKM. There are 12 residues in the CDR3. Trimming removed 5 bases at V and 4 bases at J, with 8 bases between. The CDR3 sequence is CASSRGGTEAFF. DNA for the CDR3: TGTGCCAGCAGTCGTGGAGGCACTGAAGCTTTCTTT. The whole variable domain, filled in from reference TRBV28 and TRBJ1-1, reads DVKVTQSSRYLVKRTGEKVFLECVQDMDHENMFWYRQDPGLGLRLIYFSYDVKMKEKGDIPEGYSVSREKKERFSLILESASTNQTSMYLCASSRGGTEAFFGQGTRLTVV.

This rearrangement joins TRBV6-5 to TRBJ1-1, with D unclear. The CDR3 is 14 residues long. V was clipped by 4 bases and J by 0 bases, with 9 bases between them. Germline CDR1 reads MNHEY; CDR2 reads SVGAGI. Written as DNA, the CDR3 is TGTGCCAGCAGTTCTCCAGGTATGAACACTGAAGCTTTCTTT. Translation gives CASSSPGMNTEAFF.

V gene TRBV7-9 combines with J gene TRBJ1-6; D is ambiguous. Germline V gene sequence: CDR1 SEHNR, CDR2 FQNEAQ (reference sequence). The CDR3 extends over 13 amino acids. Trimming took 8 bases from V and 0 from J, leaving 5 bases between them. The CDR3 loop reads CASLSSYNSPLHF. The CDR3 DNA sequence: TGTGCCAGCCTAAGCTCCTATAATTCACCCCTCCACTTT.

The chain is built from TRBV7-9 and TRBJ2-2; D gene uncertain. The germline V gene has CDR1 SEHNR and CDR2 FQNEAQ (reference sequence). The CDR3 totals 16 residues. Trimming stripped 5 bases from V and 2 bases from J, with 15 bases between. CDR3 bases: TGTGCCAGCAGCCCCTCCGTGGGCCCTAACACCGGGGAGCTGTTTTTT. The encoded protein is CASSPSVGPNTGELFF.

V is TRBV19 and J is TRBJ1-2; 7 nucleotides align to TRBD1. J lost 8 bases, V lost 5 bases, and 20 bases had no gene match. The CDR3 contains 17 residues. Germline V gene lookup returns CDR1 LNHDA and CDR2 SQIVND (reference sequence). This chain's CDR3 is CASSSGAAGGLRVGYTF. CDR3 DNA: TGTGCCAGTAGTTCCGGAGCCGCAGGGGGGCTAAGAGTAGGCTACACCTTC.

The chain employs TRBV11-2 and TRBJ1-2; D remains ambiguous. Trimming pared 2 bases from V and 4 bases from J, leaving 5 bases between. This CDR3 spans 12 amino acids. Per the germline V gene, CDR1 is SGHAT and CDR2 is FQNNGV. The CDR3: CASSLPGYGYTF. The CDR3 DNA reads as TGTGCCAGCAGCTTACCCGGCTATGGCTACACCTTC.

The chain couples TRBV10-1 to TRBJ2-7, with D perhaps matching TRBD2 (6 bases). The CDR3 is 15 residues long. Germline assignment: CDR1 WNHNN and CDR2 SYGVQD (reference sequence). Trimming pared 3 bases from V and 2 bases from J, leaving 14 bases between. The CDR3 protein is CASSDGGSGAYEQYF. Here the CDR3 DNA reads TGCGCCAGCAGTGATGGGGGGTCTGGGGCCTACGAGCAGTACTTC.

Of note for this clone: A read error may produce the germline difference seen at one junction end. J is TRBJ2-7 and V is TRBV10-3; D is uncertain. Germline values: CDR1 ENHRY, CDR2 SYGVKD. The CDR3 extends over 14 amino acids. The CDR3 region is CAICEAEHSYEQYF. In DNA, the CDR3 is TGTGCCATCTGTGAGGCAGAACACTCCTACGAGCAGTACTTC.

The rearrangement uses TRBV6-5 and TRBJ2-7, with D perhaps matching TRBD2 (7 bases). CDR1 is MNHEY, CDR2 SVGAGI, per germline. This CDR3 is built from 14 residues. V lost 2 bases to trimming and J lost 7 bases, with 15 bases between them. The CDR3, as DNA: TGTGCCAGCAGTTACGGTTTAAAGGGGGGGGAGCAGTACTTC. Its protein product is CASSYGLKGGEQYF.

Worth noting for this clone: Other DNA sequences of this sample code for an identical CDR3. This chain uses TRBV7-9 with TRBJ1-2, with TRBD1 matching over 10 bases. V lost 1 base and J lost 1; bases outside the gene matches: 0. The germline V gene has CDR1 SEHNR and CDR2 FQNEAQ (reference sequence). The CDR3 totals 15 residues. The CDR3 loop reads CASSLGTGGNYGYTF. The DNA of the CDR3 is TGTGCCAGCAGCTTAGGGACAGGGGGTAACTATGGCTACACCTTC.

A word on this clone: One end of the junction is discordant with germline, which a read error may explain. This rearrangement joins TRBV28 to TRBJ2-7, with TRBD2 matching over 13 bases. The CDR3 spans 19 residues. CDR1 MDHEN and CDR2 SYDVKM come from the germline V gene. The CDR3, as DNA: TGTGCCAGCACTTTAGGTGGACTAGCGGGAGCGTATACCCCCTACGAGCAGTACTTC. Encoded protein: CASTLGGLAGAYTPYEQYF.

The chain has TRBV7-6 and TRBJ2-2; 8 bases match TRBD2. The CDR3 length is 17 residues. After removal of 0 bases from V and 4 bases from J, the junction contained 7 bases not matched to a gene. Germline V gene lookup returns CDR1 SGHVS and CDR2 FNYEAQ. The CDR3 DNA reads TGTGCCAGCAGCTTAGCGTATGGGACTAGTGGCACCGGGGAGCTGTTTTTT. Protein product: CASSLAYGTSGTGELFF. The entire variable domain, with the rest obtained from reference TRBV7-6 and TRBJ2-2, is as follows: GAGVSQSPRYKVTKRGQDVALRCDPISGHVSLYWYRQALGQGPEFLTYFNYEAQQDKSGLPNDRFSAERPEGSISTLTIQRTEQRDSAMYRCASSLAYGTSGTGELFFGEGSRLTVL.

The chain carries TRBV6-5 and TRBJ1-3; D is undetermined. Germline V gene sequence: CDR1 MNHEY, CDR2 SVGAGI. Trimming pared 0 bases from V and 0 bases from J, leaving 3 bases between. CDR3 length equals 14 residues. The CDR3: CASSYSSSGNTIYF. As DNA, the CDR3 is TGTGCCAGCAGTTACTCTAGCTCTGGAAACACCATATATTTT.

The V and J genes are TRBV6-1 and TRBJ2-2, with TRBD1 matching over 7 bases. CDR1 is MNHNS, CDR2 SASEGT, per germline. V lost 8 bases and J lost 0; bases outside the gene matches: 6. This CDR3 spans 15 amino acids. This chain's CDR3 is CASARDRPNTGELFF. The CDR3 nucleotides read TGTGCCAGCGCCCGGGACAGACCGAACACCGGGGAGCTGTTTTTT.

The genes are TRBV7-2 and TRBJ1-4; 9 bases fit TRBD1. V trimming: 4 bases; J trimming: 4 bases; junction bases outside the gene matches: 4. Germline V gene lookup returns CDR1 SGHTA and CDR2 FQGNSA. The CDR3 is 15 amino acids. The CDR3 region has the DNA TGTGCCAGCAGCTCTCCGGGACAGGGTAATGAAAAACTGTTTTTT. Translated: CASSSPGQGNEKLFF.

This chain joins TRBV29-1 and TRBJ2-1, with TRBD2 matching over 11 bases. This CDR3 spans 14 amino acids. The ends lost 6 bases at V and 4 bases at J; junction bases unmatched: 5. Germline V CDR1 and CDR2: SQVTM, ANQGSEA. CDR3 in amino acids: CSVRTSGLYNEQFF. In DNA form, the CDR3 reads TGCAGCGTGAGGACTAGCGGGTTATACAATGAGCAGTTCTTC.

The chain joins TRBV5-1 to TRBJ2-7, with 10 bases identical to TRBD1. This CDR3 is built from 14 residues. V lost 2 bases, J lost 7 bases, and 6 bases stayed unmatched. The germline gives CDR1 SGHRS, CDR2 YFSETQ. This chain's CDR3 is CASSFRQGAGEQYF. Written as DNA, the CDR3 is TGCGCCAGCAGCTTCCGACAGGGGGCGGGTGAGCAGTACTTC.

The V gene is TRBV5-1, the J gene TRBJ2-7; D is unresolved. The germline gives CDR1 SGHRS, CDR2 YFSETQ. The CDR3 runs to 14 residues. Trimming pared 2 bases from V and 1 base from J, leaving 10 bases between. The CDR3: CASSLKLSSYEQYF. CDR3 bases: TGCGCCAGCAGCTTAAAATTATCGTCCTACGAGCAGTACTTC.

The V and J genes are TRBV5-1 and TRBJ1-1; 8 nucleotides align to TRBD1. The CDR3 contains 17 residues. The V and J ends lost 2 bases and 2 bases, in that order; junction bases with no gene match: 11. Germline V gene lookup returns CDR1 SGHRS and CDR2 YFSETQ. The CDR3 sequence: CASSFGRGPFVNTEAFF. The DNA of the CDR3 is TGCGCCAGCAGCTTTGGCAGGGGGCCGTTTGTAAACACTGAAGCTTTCTTT. The full variable domain, with the rest looked up from reference TRBV5-1 and TRBJ1-1, is KAGVTQTPRYLIKTRGQQVTLSCSPISGHRSVSWYQQTPGQGLQFLFEYFSETQRNKGNFPGRFSGRQFSNSRSEMNVSTLELGDSALYLCASSFGRGPFVNTEAFFGQGTRLTVV.

The CDR3 sequence is CASSYVGATTNEKLFF. The CDR3 nucleotides are TGTGCCAGCAGTTATGTCGGTGCTACAACTAATGAAAAACTGTTTTTT. The chain employs TRBV6-5 and TRBJ1-4; D call uncertain. V dropped 3 bases and J dropped 0 bases, with 11 bases sitting between them. The CDR3 has 16 amino acids. CDR1 MNHEY and CDR2 SVGAGI come from the germline V gene.

The genes are TRBV6-1 and TRBJ2-7; 9 nucleotides match TRBD1. V shed 10 bases, J shed 5 bases, and the junction held 15 bases outside the gene matches. Germline CDR1 MNHNS, CDR2 SASEGT. The CDR3 runs to 15 residues. CDR3 residues: CATHKQGAFRDEQYF. CDR3 nucleotides: TGTGCCACGCATAAACAGGGGGCATTCAGGGACGAGCAGTACTTC.

A single count supports this clone. This chain joins TRBV7-6 and TRBJ1-6, with D perhaps TRBD1 (5 bases). With 5 bases removed from V and 5 bases from J, the gap between germline ends came to 13 bases. Germline CDR1 SGHVS, CDR2 FNYEAQ. This CDR3 is built from 15 residues. CDR3 sequence reads: CASSARTPDNSPLHF. The CDR3 nucleotides read TGTGCCAGCAGCGCACGGACACCAGATAATTCACCCCTCCACTTT.